This TCR beta chain was retrieved from a study of cytomegalovirus exposure and HLA in healthy donors (dated by TCRdb to about 2017). A note on the overall study: An earlier analysis of some 620 of the donors reported about 300 Gb of sequence data and 90 million to 120 million unique TCR beta sequences obtained from around 170 million T cells. An early release covering more than 500 HLA-typed donors comprised 250 to 350 gigabases of sequencing data and about 90 million unique TCR sequences. Among the roughly 410 genotyped donors, around 81% belonged to the genetic ancestry cluster associated with self-reported Caucasian donors. The aim of the study was to test whether cataloging public T cell receptors could identify signatures of past pathogen exposure. The T cell repertoires of 666 subjects were profiled by immunosequencing and related to cytomegalovirus serostatus. A separate validation cohort of roughly 110 different subjects was used in addition to the approximately 700-subject first cohort. The study combined high-throughput TCR immunosequencing, statistical association of individual TCRs with disease status, and machine learning to predict cytomegalovirus infection status. A later analysis re-examined previously published TCR beta repertoires from about 670 donors and added high-resolution HLA genotyping to investigate patterns of TCR occurrence. Rather than drawing on any new phenotypic data, the later analysis identified candidate immune exposures from TCR beta sequences and the way those sequences occurred across donors. In an earlier analysis of about 590 of the donors, high-throughput TCR beta sequencing was used to judge whether each TCR beta V gene segment behaved as functional or pseudogenic. Donor age, sex, ethnicity and CMV serostatus were collected together with the repertoire data. Genome-wide SNP genotypes for about 55% of the roughly 670 donors were used in a later genetic analysis, which treated that subset as a discovery cohort. All discovery cohort repertoires had been generated on a single sequencing platform. Both class I and class II loci were covered by HLA typing, at four-digit resolution. Typing coverage differed by locus: A, B, C, DRB1 and DQB1 were typed in about 620-630 donors, DQA1 in 522, DPA1 in 606, and DPB1 in around 490. About five DR-DQ haplotypes were treated as single units for association and clustering because of strong linkage in the cohort. Among roughly 400 genotyped donors of the cohort, an average of approximately 240,000 unique TCR beta nucleotide sequences were sequenced per donor, around 20% of them non-productive.

To prepare the library, the immunoSEQ multiplex PCR assay was applied. For the multiplex PCR, a mixture combining 60 forward primers for TCR Vbeta segments and 13 reverse primers for TCR Jbeta segments was used. The CDR3 region of rearranged TCR beta genes was amplified from genomic DNA with a multiplex PCR assay. Amplified TCR beta libraries were sequenced as 87-base-pair reads on the Illumina HiSeq System. Regarding the original processing steps: In a later analysis, some 80 million unique TCR beta chains were counted across the approximately 670 repertoires, and around 10 million of these chains were shared by at least two donors. To remove PCR and sequencing errors, raw reads were error-corrected and collapsed into unique sequences using a nearest-neighbor algorithm that merged closely related sequences. To assign V, D and J gene segments, CDR3 sequences were aligned to IMGT reference sequences. For a sequence to be retained, a match of at least six nucleotides to both a V gene segment and a J gene segment was required. Rearrangements were classified as productive when the CDR3 lacked stop codons and remained in frame with V and J, and all other rearrangements were classified as non-productive. Following IMGT convention, CDR3 was defined as the stretch from the second conserved V-encoded cysteine to the conserved J-encoded phenylalanine. The earlier analysis of around 640 of the donors excluded sequences that lacked an unambiguous match to a single V gene segment. An earlier analysis of 550 to 650 of the donors classified V segments as functional when productive rearrangements were above 56.7% and as segregating when the standard deviation between donors was above 5%. A statistical classification framework was built for diagnosing cytomegalovirus status from the catalog of TCR beta chain sequences. In a later analysis, TCR nucleotide sequences were compared against IMGT/GENE-DB human TR gene sequences so that V and J genes could be assigned. A later analysis assigned CDR3 sequences and most-parsimonious VDJ recombination scenarios with the TCRdist pipeline. A later analysis defined each TCR beta chain by its CDR3 amino acid sequence plus V-gene family, and excluded reads lacking a unique V-gene family. In a later analysis, approximately 590 highly shared, low-generation-probability nucleotide sequences were removed to address suspected cross-contamination and a sequencing artifact. A later analysis calculated a clonal expansion index for each public chain from normalized within-repertoire ranks of inferred template counts. In a later analysis, generation probabilities were computed using a VDJ recombination model fitted to out-of-frame rearrangements, and the results were checked against IGoR. A later analysis scored TCR-TCR, TCR-HLA and TCR-CMV co-occurrence with hypergeometric tests, applying a repertoire-size bias correction to TCR pairs. A later analysis estimated false discovery rates by permuting HLA or CMV assignments 20 times. In a later analysis, co-occurring TCRs were grouped using DBSCAN, with TCRdist sequence similarity added in when clustering inside HLA-allele-positive subsets. Repertoires with fewer than 30,000 or more than 120,000 public chains, plus five repertoires with anomalous nucleotide sharing, were excluded from co-occurrence clustering. TCRdb obtained this table from immuneACCESS and retained in-frame rearrangements with V and J assigned. These tables miss some clones; where compared with another copy, unresolved V genes account for less than half of the shortfall, and the remainder is unexplained. Clone size and the V and J calls come from that table; the DNA yielded D and trimming. This sample has 150,000 to 200,000 clones in its table, and around three quarters of those were observed once. More than 5.5% of the sample is held by the ten biggest clonotypes.

As encoded in the germline V gene (reference sequence), CDR1 is LNHNV while CDR2 is YYDKDF. V sheds 0 bases and J sheds 7 bases, leaving 13 bases between their ends. Measured from the cysteine to the phenylalanine, the CDR3 is 15 residues long. Only CDR3 DNA is held: 45 bases, read in frame from base 1. In total, roughly 670 healthy bone marrow donors made up the cohort. At the time of sampling, every cohort member was nominally healthy, though immune exposures that went unrecorded were likely present. The donor tested CMV seronegative, placing the donor among the 350 to 400 seronegative members of the cohort. A peripheral blood sample was collected from each donor, and TCR beta sequencing was performed on peripheral blood mononuclear cells. Genomic DNA was extracted from the blood cell samples with the Qiagen DNeasy Blood Extraction Kit. What the authors observed across the whole study: The study gave a list of about 150 TCR beta chains associated with cytomegalovirus. Several of the top co-occurrence clusters appeared to be linked to parvovirus B19, influenza, CMV and Epstein-Barr virus, according to a later analysis. In a later analysis, HLA-associated TCR beta chains showed more clonal expansion and lower generation probabilities than non-associated chains that were equally common. In a later genetic analysis, fewer N-insertions in productive TCRs were reported among donors in an Asian-associated ancestry cluster than the roughly 700-donor mean. A later analysis associated about 17,000 TCR beta sequences with specific HLA alleles at a false discovery rate of 0.05. Because some donors lacked HLA typing at each locus, the association tests relied only on the typed subset. According to a later analysis, most CMV-associated TCR beta chains appeared to be HLA-restricted, and the HLA associations seemed to be driven largely by CMV exposure. Broadly in line with IMGT annotations, most TCR beta V segments showed up in productive rearrangements about 90% or about 30% of the time in an earlier analysis of several hundred of the donors. Strong co-occurrence of HLA alleles, especially DR and DQ, made assigning TCR associations to individual alleles difficult. Cytomegalovirus status was reported to be diagnosed by the classifier with high specificity and sensitivity in both the original and validation cohorts. A group of highly shared sequence variants was considered likely to be a technical artifact of the sequencing pipeline. Linkage disequilibrium might explain the correlated functional status among segregating V segments, but an unknown experimental factor could not be excluded. A few of the identified cytomegalovirus-associated TCR beta chains were confirmed in vitro to be specific for cytomegalovirus antigens. Most TCR sequences were seen in very few donors, while some public TCRs were found in many individuals. A later analysis found that TCR association rates varied across HLA loci, with DRB1 alleles showing the most associated TCRs and HLA-C alleles the fewest. Presence/absence analyses assumed roughly uniform sequencing depth across donors, an assumption that may not hold. The authors suggested that the approach could potentially be extended to other disease states and immunological phenotypes. In this cohort, only TCR beta chains were sequenced, and detectable features were limited by the absence of alpha or paired-chain data. Around 16 rarely observed V segments, including chromosome 9 orphons, were excluded from the earlier analysis of approximately 500 of the donors because counts were too low. Immune exposure information for the cohort was limited to CMV serostatus. An association between a missense DCLRE1C variant and V-gene and J-gene trimming of TCR beta chains was found in a later genetic analysis and replicated in an independent cohort. A further reported finding was that TCR beta sequences accurately predicted the HLA-A and HLA-B alleles for most subjects in the first cohort. Because the 87-base-pair reads could not distinguish some IMGT-functional V segments, including TRBV6-2 and TRBV6-3, those segments were excluded.

For this clone: Its antigen target is currently unknown. No base quality values were provided; no much bigger clone lies one nucleotide off.

The V and J genes are TRBV15 and TRBJ2-1; no confident D gene assignment can be made. This TCR came from a man aged 35 to 55 in good health and CMV-seronegative. Material for sequencing was PBMCs. The CDR3 protein sequence reads: CATSRDGVIGNEQFF. In nucleotide form, the sequence is TGTGCCACCAGCAGAGATGGAGTCATCGGGAATGAGCAGTTCTTC. Supplemented by the reference TRBV15 and TRBJ2-1 proteins around the CDR3, the complete variable domain is DAMVIQNPRYQVTQFGKPVTLSCSQTLNHNVMYWYQQKSSQAPKLLFHYYDKDFNNEADTPDNFQSRRPNTSFCFLDIRSPGLGDTAMYLCATSRDGVIGNEQFFGPGTRLTVL.